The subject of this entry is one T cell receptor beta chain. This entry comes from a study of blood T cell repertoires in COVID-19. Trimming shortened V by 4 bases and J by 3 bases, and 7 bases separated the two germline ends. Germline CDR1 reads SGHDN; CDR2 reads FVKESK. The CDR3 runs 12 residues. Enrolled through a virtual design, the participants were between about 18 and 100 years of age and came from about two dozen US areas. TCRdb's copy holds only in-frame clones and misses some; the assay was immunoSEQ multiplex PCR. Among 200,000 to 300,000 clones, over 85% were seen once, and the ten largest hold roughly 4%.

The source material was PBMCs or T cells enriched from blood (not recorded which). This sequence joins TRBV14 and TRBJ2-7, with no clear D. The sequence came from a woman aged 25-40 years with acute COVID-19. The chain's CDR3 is CASSPQNYEQYF. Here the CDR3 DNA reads TGTGCCAGCAGCCCCCAAAACTACGAGCAGTACTTC.